This TCR beta chain was found in a study of post-analysis software for immune sequencing data. Overall study context: As for disease course, relapsing-remitting, secondary progressive and progressive-relapsing multiple sclerosis were all included. General study points: When patients were compared with controls, four to six TRBV segments were more frequent, TRBV5-6, TRBV5-1 and TRBV20-1 among them. Same-batch samples co-clustered strongly by F measure. Diversity measured as normalized Chao1 was significantly lower in multiple sclerosis patients than in controls.

Unique molecular identifiers featured in each of the TCR beta cDNA libraries. Input of about 0.95 to 10 million T cells yielded some 500,000 cDNA molecules. TCRdb called the PCR reads again in MiXCR, with one record for every CDR3 protein. The sample contains fewer than 600,000 distinct CDR3 sequences, over 35% of which appear only once. On this clonotype: The antigen is not known.

J gave up 3 bases and V 10 bases, and 7 bases lay outside the gene matches. This CDR3 is 13 amino acids long. Germline V lookup: CDR1 MNHEY, CDR2 SMNVEV (reference sequence). Sequencing input: blood. V is TRBV27 and J is TRBJ2-7; the match to TRBD1 covers 9 bases. The sequence was obtained from a girl aged 10 to 17 with multiple sclerosis. The CDR3 sequence: CATKQGALYEQYF. Here the CDR3 DNA reads TGTGCCACCAAACAGGGGGCTCTCTACGAGCAGTACTTC.